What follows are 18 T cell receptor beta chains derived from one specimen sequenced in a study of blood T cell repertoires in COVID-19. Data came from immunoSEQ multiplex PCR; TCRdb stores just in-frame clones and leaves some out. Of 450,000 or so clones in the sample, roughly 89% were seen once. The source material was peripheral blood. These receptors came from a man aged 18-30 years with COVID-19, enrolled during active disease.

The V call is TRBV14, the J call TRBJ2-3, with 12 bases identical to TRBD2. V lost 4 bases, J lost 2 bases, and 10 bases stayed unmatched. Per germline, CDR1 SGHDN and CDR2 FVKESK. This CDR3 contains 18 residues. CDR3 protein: CASSPGALAGGNTDTQYF. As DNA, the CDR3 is TGTGCCAGCAGCCCAGGGGCACTAGCGGGGGGCAACACAGATACGCAGTATTTT.

The CDR3 coding sequence is TGTGCTAGTGATGCAGAATACACAGATACGCAGTATTTT. Its protein is CASDAEYTDTQYF. V usage is TRBV12-5 and J usage is TRBJ2-3; D gene unclear. The CDR3 is made up of 13 amino acids. Per germline, CDR1 LGHNT and CDR2 FRNRAP. V was shortened by 7 bases and J by 2 bases, with 10 bases between the two germline ends.

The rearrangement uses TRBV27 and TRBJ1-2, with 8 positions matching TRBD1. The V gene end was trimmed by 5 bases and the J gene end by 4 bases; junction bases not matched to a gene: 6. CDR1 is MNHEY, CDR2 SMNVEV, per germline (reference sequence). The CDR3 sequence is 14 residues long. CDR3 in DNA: TGTGCCAGCAGTACCGGACAGGGATTCTATGGCTACACCTTC. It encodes CASSTGQGFYGYTF.

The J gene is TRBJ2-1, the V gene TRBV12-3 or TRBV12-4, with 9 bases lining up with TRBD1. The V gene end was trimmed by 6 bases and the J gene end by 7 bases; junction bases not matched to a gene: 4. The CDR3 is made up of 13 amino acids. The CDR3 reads CASRGQGRNEQFF. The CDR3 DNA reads TGTGCCAGCAGGGGACAGGGCAGGAATGAGCAGTTCTTC.

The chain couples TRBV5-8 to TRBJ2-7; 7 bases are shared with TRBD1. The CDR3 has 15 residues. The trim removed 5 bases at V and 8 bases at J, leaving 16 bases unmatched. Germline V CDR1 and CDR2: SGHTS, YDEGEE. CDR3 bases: TGTGCCAGCAGTCGGACGACAGGGACCTCCCCGAAGCAGTACTTC. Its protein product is CASSRTTGTSPKQYF.

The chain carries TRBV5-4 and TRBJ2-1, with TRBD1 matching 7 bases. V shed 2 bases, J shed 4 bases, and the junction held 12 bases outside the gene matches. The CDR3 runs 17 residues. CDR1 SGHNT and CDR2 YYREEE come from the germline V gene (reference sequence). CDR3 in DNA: TGTGCCAGCAGCTTAGGAGACAGGGAAGTAATGTACAATGAGCAGTTCTTC. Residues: CASSLGDREVMYNEQFF.

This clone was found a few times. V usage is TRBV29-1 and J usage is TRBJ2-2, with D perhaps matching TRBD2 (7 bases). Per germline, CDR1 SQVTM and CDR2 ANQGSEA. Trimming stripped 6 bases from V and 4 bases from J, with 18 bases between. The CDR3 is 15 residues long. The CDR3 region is CSVQGSGEGTGELFF. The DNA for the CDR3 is TGCAGCGTCCAGGGGTCAGGGGAGGGCACCGGGGAGCTGTTTTTT.

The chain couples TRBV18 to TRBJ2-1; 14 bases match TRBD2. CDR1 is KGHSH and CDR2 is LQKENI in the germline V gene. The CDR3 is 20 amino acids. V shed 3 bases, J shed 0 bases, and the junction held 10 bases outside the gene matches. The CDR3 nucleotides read TGTGCCAGCTCACCCCGTGTGACTAGCGGGGGGGCAAGCTCCTACAATGAGCAGTTCTTC. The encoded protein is CASSPRVTSGGASSYNEQFF.

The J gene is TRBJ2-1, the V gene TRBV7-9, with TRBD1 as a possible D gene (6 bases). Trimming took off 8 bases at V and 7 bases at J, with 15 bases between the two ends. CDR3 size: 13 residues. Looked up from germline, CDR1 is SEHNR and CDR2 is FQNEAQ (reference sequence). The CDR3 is CASQVRGGNEQFF. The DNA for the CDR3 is TGTGCCAGCCAGGTTAGAGGGGGTAATGAGCAGTTCTTC.

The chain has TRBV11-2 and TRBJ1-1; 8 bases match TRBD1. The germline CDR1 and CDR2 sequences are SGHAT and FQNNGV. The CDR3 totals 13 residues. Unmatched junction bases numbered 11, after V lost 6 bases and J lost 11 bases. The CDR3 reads CASRYRQGWGAFF. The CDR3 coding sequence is TGTGCCAGCAGGTATCGACAGGGGTGGGGGGCTTTCTTT.

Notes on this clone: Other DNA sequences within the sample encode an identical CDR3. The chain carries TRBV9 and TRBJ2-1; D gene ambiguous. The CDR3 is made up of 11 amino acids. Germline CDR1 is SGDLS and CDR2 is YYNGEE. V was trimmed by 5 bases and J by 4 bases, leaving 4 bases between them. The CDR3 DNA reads TGTGCCAGCAGTCCTTACAATGAGCAGTTCTTC. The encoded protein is CASSPYNEQFF.

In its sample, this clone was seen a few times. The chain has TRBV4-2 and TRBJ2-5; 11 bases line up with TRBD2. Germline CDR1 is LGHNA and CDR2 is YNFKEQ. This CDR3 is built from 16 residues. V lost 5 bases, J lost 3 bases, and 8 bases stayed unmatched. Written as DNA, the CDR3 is TGTGCCAGCAGCAAAGGGGGGGGACTAGCGGAAGAGACCCAGTACTTC. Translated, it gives CASSKGGGLAEETQYF.

The CDR3 coding sequence is TGTGCCAGCAGCTTACCTACGGTCTACGAGCAGTACTTC. Translation gives CASSLPTVYEQYF. The chain joins TRBV11-3 to TRBJ2-7; no clear D. The CDR3 extends over 13 amino acids. With 2 bases removed from V and 3 bases from J, the gap between germline ends came to 8 bases. Germline CDR1 and CDR2: SGHNT and YENEEA.

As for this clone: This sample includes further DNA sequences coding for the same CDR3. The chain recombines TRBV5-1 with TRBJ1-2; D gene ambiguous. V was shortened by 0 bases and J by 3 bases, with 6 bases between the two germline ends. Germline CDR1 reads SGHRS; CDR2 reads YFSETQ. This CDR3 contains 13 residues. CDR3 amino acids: CASSLEGDYGYTF. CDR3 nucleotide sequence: TGCGCCAGCAGCTTGGAGGGAGACTATGGCTACACCTTC.

DNA for the CDR3: TGTGCCAGCAGCTTAGCAGGAGACGAGCAGTACTTC. It translates to CASSLAGDEQYF. The rearrangement uses TRBV7-2 and TRBJ2-7; no firm D call. The CDR3 runs to 12 residues. Trimming removed 0 bases from V and 5 bases from J, with 5 bases in between. The germline V gene has CDR1 SGHTA and CDR2 FQGNSA. The full variable domain, in which reference TRBV7-2 and TRBJ2-7 provide the parts outside the CDR3, is GAGVSQSPSNKVTEKGKDVELRCDPISGHTALYWYRQSLGQGLEFLIYFQGNSAPDKSGLPSDRFSAERTGGSVSTLTIQRTQQEDSAVYLCASSLAGDEQYFGPGTRLTVT.

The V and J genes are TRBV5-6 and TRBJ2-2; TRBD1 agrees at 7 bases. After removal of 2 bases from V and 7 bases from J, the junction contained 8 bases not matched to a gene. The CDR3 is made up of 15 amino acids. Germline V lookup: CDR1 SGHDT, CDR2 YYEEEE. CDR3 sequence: CASSLGTALIGELFF. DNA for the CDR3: TGTGCCAGCAGCTTAGGGACAGCGTTGATCGGGGAGCTGTTTTTT.

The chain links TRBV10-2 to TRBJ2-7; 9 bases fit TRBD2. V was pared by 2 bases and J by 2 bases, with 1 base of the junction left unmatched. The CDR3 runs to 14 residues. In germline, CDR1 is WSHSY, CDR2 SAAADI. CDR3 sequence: CASSESGGPYEQYF. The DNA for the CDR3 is TGCGCCAGCAGTGAGAGCGGGGGGCCCTACGAGCAGTACTTC.

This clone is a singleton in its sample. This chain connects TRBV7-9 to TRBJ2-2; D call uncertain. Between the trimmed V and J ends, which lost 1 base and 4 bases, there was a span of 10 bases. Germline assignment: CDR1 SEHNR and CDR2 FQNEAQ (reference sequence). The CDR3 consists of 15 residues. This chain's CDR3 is CASSLEGTGTGELFF. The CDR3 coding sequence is TGTGCCAGCAGCTTAGAAGGAACGGGCACCGGGGAGCTGTTTTTT.